These 26 T cell receptor beta chains originate from one sample sequenced in a study of human T cells and chemical hapten exposure. Time point specified: patch test 3, about 24 weeks after DPC sensitization. As to treatment: therapeutic diphenylcyclopropenone sensitization with weekly scalp DPC. From the RACE reads, TCRdb called clonotypes with MiXCR, one entry per CDR3 protein. The table has over 65,000 distinct CDR3 sequences, 11% seen once. The sample here was whole blood, taken in connection with sensitization to the hapten diphenylcyclopropenone (DPC). The receptors were sampled from a woman aged 50 to 65 with alopecia areata. Some clones in this sample may be carry-over from other donors' samples.

To note about this clonotype: With a much larger clone just one base away, this may be a read error. The chain joins TRBV11-2 to TRBJ2-2; D remains ambiguous. Germline V gene data show CDR1 as SGHAT and CDR2 as FQNNGV. The V end lost 5 bases, the J end lost 1 base, and 11 bases lay between the germline ends. The CDR3 covers 15 residues. The CDR3 sequence: CASSHRAKNTGELFF. CDR3 DNA sequence: TGTGCCAGCAGCCACCGAGCCAAGAACACCGGGGAGCTGTTTTTT.

This clonotype was counted only a few times. This chain joins TRBV10-1 and TRBJ2-5; 9 bases agree with TRBD2. The germline CDR1 and CDR2 sequences are WNHNN and SYGVQD (reference sequence). J gave up 9 bases and V 6 bases, and 14 bases lay outside the gene matches. This CDR3 region has 15 residues. CDR3 residues: CASSERAAGGGAQYF. DNA for the CDR3: TGCGCCAGCAGCGAAAGGGCAGCGGGGGGTGGGGCCCAGTACTTC.

This rearrangement joins TRBV7-2 to TRBJ2-1, with 12 bases aligning to TRBD2. From germline, CDR1 is SGHTA and CDR2 FQGNSA. The CDR3 covers 19 residues. Germline trimming cut 3 bases from V and 0 bases from J; bases unmatched to any gene: 9. The CDR3 region is CASSFAGTSGRSSYNEQFF. The CDR3 nucleotides are TGTGCCAGCAGCTTCGCCGGGACTAGCGGGCGTAGCTCCTACAATGAGCAGTTCTTC.

This chain connects TRBV6-2 or TRBV6-3 to TRBJ2-1; 7 nucleotides agree with TRBD1. This CDR3 comprises 12 residues. With 6 bases clipped from V and 8 bases from J, the junction kept 4 bases outside the gene matches. Per germline, CDR1 MNHEY and CDR2 SVGEGT. CDR3 DNA sequence: TGTGCCAGCAGACAACAGGGGTATGAGCAGTTCTTC. Encoded protein: CASRQQGYEQFF.

This rearrangement joins TRBV20-1 to TRBJ1-5; no firm D call. V lost 0 bases and J 0 bases, leaving 9 bases between the germline ends. Germline CDR1 DFQATT, CDR2 SNEGSKA (reference sequence). This CDR3 spans 15 amino acids. CDR3 coding DNA: TGCAGTGCTAGAGAGGGAGCTTATAGCAATCAGCCCCAGCATTTT. It translates to CSAREGAYSNQPQHF.

This clonotype has ten or more counts. This chain joins TRBV5-1 and TRBJ2-7, with 12 bases matching TRBD2. This CDR3 region has 15 residues. V shed 4 bases, J shed 1 base, and the junction held 3 bases outside the gene matches. Germline loops: CDR1 SGHRS, CDR2 YFSETQ. The CDR3 DNA reads as TGCGCCAGCAGCGAACTAGCGGGAGGTTCCTACGAGCAGTACTTC. This gives the protein CASSELAGGSYEQYF.

This clonotype appeared a few times. The V and J genes are TRBV7-2 and TRBJ2-3; D is perhaps TRBD1 (6 bases). The CDR3 runs 15 residues. V was trimmed by 6 bases and J by 5 bases, leaving 18 bases between them. The V gene's germline CDR1 is SGHTA and CDR2 FQGNSA. As DNA, the CDR3 is TGTGCCAGCAGAAAAATTCCAGGGGTAGAAGATACGCAGTATTTT. As protein: CASRKIPGVEDTQYF.

The sample holds many counts of this clonotype. The genes are TRBV28 and TRBJ1-2; D is possibly TRBD1 (6 bases). Germline-derived CDR1 and CDR2 are MDHEN and SYDVKM. Trimming left V 6 bases short and J 2 bases short, with 16 bases between. There are 15 residues in the CDR3. The CDR3 nucleotides read TGTGCCAGCAGGACTGCTCCAGGGGAGAACTATGGCTACACCTTC. Translation gives CASRTAPGENYGYTF.

The sample holds many counts of this clonotype. The J gene is TRBJ2-3, the V gene TRBV7-9, with 8 nucleotides matching TRBD2. J was trimmed by 2 bases and V by 2 bases; bases with no gene match: 9. The germline V gene has CDR1 SEHNR and CDR2 FQNEAQ (reference sequence). The CDR3 extends over 17 amino acids. Here the CDR3 reads CASSLPPSGSVTDTQYF. The CDR3 bases are TGTGCCAGCAGCTTACCCCCAAGCGGGAGCGTCACAGATACGCAGTATTTT. Filled out from reference TRBV7-9 and TRBJ2-3, the complete variable domain reads DTGVSQNPRHKITKRGQNVTFRCDPISEHNRLYWYRQTLGQGPEFLTYFQNEAQLEKSRLLSDRFSAERPKGSFSTLEIQRTEQGDSAMYLCASSLPPSGSVTDTQYFGPGTRLTVL.

The sample holds many counts of this clonotype. The chain carries TRBV12-3 or TRBV12-4 and TRBJ2-5; possibly TRBD1 for D (5 bases). V lost 0 bases and J lost 0, with 8 bases in between. The CDR3 consists of 15 residues. Here the CDR3 reads CASSLAGVYQETQYF. The DNA of the CDR3 is TGTGCCAGCAGTTTAGCAGGGGTCTACCAAGAGACCCAGTACTTC.

V gene TRBV7-2 combines with J gene TRBJ2-7; 9 bases agree with TRBD2. V trimming: 4 bases; J trimming: 0 bases; junction bases outside the gene matches: 10. Germline V gives CDR1 SGHTA, CDR2 FQGNSA. The CDR3 is made up of 17 amino acids. CDR3 DNA sequence: TGTGCCAGCAGCTGGGGGGGAGCGGGAGGATCCTCCTACGAGCAGTACTTC. Translating it yields CASSWGGAGGSSYEQYF.

This clonotype was observed a handful of times. The chain couples TRBV21-1 to TRBJ1-5; TRBD1 is the table's D call, not checked against the DNA. TRBV21-1 is deemed a pseudogene. This CDR3 is 15 amino acids long. The CDR3 DNA follows: TGTGCCAGCAGCATCCGGGACACCTCTAATCAGCCCCAGCATTTT. Protein sequence: CASSIRDTSNQPQHF.

There are many counts of this clonotype. The chain couples TRBV6-1 to TRBJ1-6; 10 bases line up with TRBD1. CDR3 length: 15 residues. V lost 7 bases to trimming and J lost 9 bases; unmatched junction nucleotides: 9. Germline CDR1 and CDR2: MNHNS and SASEGT. CDR3 amino acids: CASTEEGQGTSPLHF. The CDR3 DNA follows: TGTGCCAGCACCGAGGAGGGACAGGGGACTTCACCCCTCCACTTT.

This clonotype was detected only a few times. The genes are TRBV20-1 and TRBJ2-2, with 7 positions matching TRBD1. With V trimmed by 5 bases and J by 4 bases, 7 bases remained unmatched. The germline gives CDR1 DFQATT, CDR2 SNEGSKA (reference sequence). The CDR3 runs to 14 residues. The CDR3 DNA reads as TGCAGTGCTCCGACAGGGTTGGTCACCGGGGAGCTGTTTTTT. The encoded protein is CSAPTGLVTGELFF.

This clonotype was found many times. V and J are TRBV11-2 and TRBJ2-1; D perhaps matches TRBD2 (5 bases). The CDR3 spans 15 residues. V was shortened by 5 bases and J by 4 bases, with 15 bases between the two germline ends. From germline, CDR1 is SGHAT and CDR2 FQNNGV. CDR3 in DNA: TGTGCCAGCAGCCTTAACCCGAGGAGGTACAATGAGCAGTTCTTC. This gives the protein CASSLNPRRYNEQFF.

The CDR3 DNA reads as TGTGCCAGCAGTCCGGGGACGGCAACCCTCACTGAAGCTTTCTTT. It codes for CASSPGTATLTEAFF. The rearrangement links TRBV6-6 to TRBJ1-1; a weak D match, TRBD1 (5 bases). The CDR3 contains 15 residues. Trimming shortened V by 5 bases and J by 4 bases, and 17 bases separated the two germline ends. Per germline, CDR1 MNHNY and CDR2 SVGAGI (reference sequence).

This clonotype was counted between two and nine times. An end of the junction differs from the germline gene, which may be a read error. CDR3 in DNA: TGTGCCAGCAGCTTGGCCGGGGACTTCACGCAGTGTTTT. Protein product: CASSLAGDFTQCF. The rearrangement links TRBV5-6 to TRBJ2-3, with TRBD2 as a possible D gene (6 bases). The V gene's germline CDR1 is SGHDT and CDR2 YYEEEE. The CDR3 extends over 13 amino acids. The full variable domain, in which reference TRBV5-6 and TRBJ2-3 provide the parts outside the CDR3, is DAGVTQSPTHLIKTRGQQVTLRCSPKSGHDTVSWYQQALGQGPQFIFQYYEEEERQRGNFPDRFSGHQFPNYSSELNVNALLLGDSALYLCASSLAGDFTQCFGPGTRLTVL.

This clonotype was observed a handful of times. The chain employs TRBV7-2 and TRBJ2-1, with D perhaps TRBD2 (6 bases). The V gene's germline CDR1 is SGHTA and CDR2 FQGNSA. The CDR3 spans 18 residues. V lost 2 bases to trimming and J lost 6 bases, with 23 bases between them. This CDR3 reads CASSLLMVAGTRTNEQFF. DNA of the CDR3: TGTGCCAGCAGCTTATTGATGGTGGCGGGAACCCGTACCAATGAGCAGTTCTTC.

This clonotype occurred a few times. This chain uses TRBV28 with TRBJ2-7; 7 bases fit TRBD1. V was pared by 3 bases and J by 2 bases, with 7 bases of the junction left unmatched. Germline V lookup: CDR1 MDHEN, CDR2 SYDVKM. The CDR3 runs 15 residues. CDR3 in DNA: TGTGCCAGCAGTTTCTCCGGGACAGATCCCTACGAGCAGTACTTC. Translation gives CASSFSGTDPYEQYF.

This sequence joins TRBV10-3 and TRBJ2-7, with D unresolved. Germline CDR1 reads ENHRY; CDR2 reads SYGVKD. V shed 8 bases and J shed 0 bases, with 11 bases lying between them. The CDR3 contains 13 residues. As DNA, the CDR3 is TGTGCCATCTCAGACTCAAACTCCTACGAGCAGTACTTC. This sequence encodes CAISDSNSYEQYF.

This clonotype was detected only a few times. The chain uses TRBV18 and TRBJ1-1, with 8 bases fitting TRBD1. Germline V gene data show CDR1 as KGHSH and CDR2 as LQKENI. V trimming: 3 bases; J trimming: 5 bases; junction bases outside the gene matches: 8. The CDR3 has 15 residues. DNA for the CDR3: TGTGCCAGCTCACCCCCAGGGGGCTCTTTGACTGAAGCTTTCTTT. It specifies CASSPPGGSLTEAFF.

With respect to this clonotype: One end of the junction does not line up with germline, which may come from a read error. The chain uses TRBV7-2 and TRBJ1-1; possible D gene TRBD1, 5 bases. Germline CDR1 and CDR2: SGHTA and FQGNSA. CDR3 length: 14 amino acids. Written as DNA, the CDR3 is TGTGACAGCAGCTTTCGACAGACGGGGACTGAAGCTTTCTTT. Translating it yields CDSSFRQTGTEAFF. The full variable domain, its missing parts supplied by reference TRBV7-2 and TRBJ1-1, is GAGVSQSPSNKVTEKGKDVELRCDPISGHTALYWYRQSLGQGLEFLIYFQGNSAPDKSGLPSDRFSAERTGGSVSTLTIQRTQQEDSAVYLCDSSFRQTGTEAFFGQGTRLTVV.

Regarding this clonotype: Since a much larger clone is just one base distant, this may be a read error. Here the CDR3 omits its conserved ending phenylalanine or tryptophan, so a read error is the likely source. This sequence joins TRBV6-6 and TRBJ1-1; 7 bases align to TRBD1. CDR1 MNHNY and CDR2 SVGAGI come from the germline V gene (reference sequence). The J segment lost 8 bases and the V segment lost 2 bases, leaving 8 bases of the junction unmatched. The CDR3 contains 14 residues. CDR3 sequence reads: CASSYPRTGGEAFS. The CDR3 nucleotides read TGTGCCAGCAGTTACCCGAGGACAGGAGGGGAAGCTTTCTCT.

This clonotype has at least ten counts. The rearrangement links TRBV28 to TRBJ1-5; no clear D gene. V dropped 3 bases and J dropped 5 bases, with 8 bases sitting between them. Per the germline V gene, CDR1 is MDHEN and CDR2 is SYDVKM. The CDR3 spans 13 residues. CDR3 sequence: CASSFGVYQPQHF. The DNA for the CDR3 is TGTGCCAGCAGTTTCGGGGTTTATCAGCCCCAGCATTTT. Full variable domain (outside the CDR3, taken from reference TRBV28 and TRBJ1-5): DVKVTQSSRYLVKRTGEKVFLECVQDMDHENMFWYRQDPGLGLRLIYFSYDVKMKEKGDIPEGYSVSREKKERFSLILESASTNQTSMYLCASSFGVYQPQHFGDGTRLSIL.

This clonotype was seen many times. The chain recombines TRBV7-7 with TRBJ2-1, with D possibly being TRBD1 (6 bases). Germline V gives CDR1 SSHAT, CDR2 FNYEAQ (reference sequence). V lost 5 bases, J lost 7 bases, and 15 bases lay in between. The CDR3 runs to 14 residues. The CDR3 sequence: CASSLDSTVNEQFF. CDR3 in DNA: TGTGCCAGCAGCCTGGACAGCACGGTAAATGAGCAGTTCTTC.

This clonotype was observed at least ten times. One end of the junction is discordant with germline, which a read error may explain. The chain combines TRBV27 with TRBJ2-5; possibly TRBD2 for D (6 bases). The germline V gene encodes CDR1 MNHEY and CDR2 SMNVEV (reference sequence). The CDR3 totals 15 residues. CDR3 nucleotide sequence: TGTGCCAGCAGCTTATACGCGGGGTACCAAGAGACCCAGTACTTC. Translation: CASSLYAGYQETQYF.